This T cell receptor (beta chain) was sequenced in a study of human T cells and chemical hapten exposure. TCRdb re-analysed the RACE reads in MiXCR, keeping a single row per CDR3 protein. The sample shows over 100,000 distinct CDR3 sequences, 9% to 9.5% of them seen only once. The germline V gene has CDR1 SQVTM and CDR2 ANQGSEA. Deletions cut 7 bases from V and 0 bases from J, with 9 bases between. This CDR3 has 12 residues. Time point noted: patch test 2, 6 weeks after DPC sensitization. Treatment of the sample: therapeutic diphenylcyclopropenone sensitization with weekly scalp DPC. Donors, patients with alopecia ranging from 18 to 70 years old and judged suitable for DPC, provided samples. Unfractionated whole blood was the source of the extracted total RNA.

Specimen: whole blood, collected in connection with sensitization to the hapten diphenylcyclopropenone (DPC). V gene TRBV29-1 combines with J gene TRBJ1-1; a possible D gene is TRBD1 (5 bases). This receptor was taken from a woman in her thirties or forties with alopecia areata. Some clones in this sample may be carry-over from other donors' samples. For the CDR3, the DNA is TGCAGCGGTAGAGGGGTGAACACTGAAGCTTTCTTT. It specifies CSGRGVNTEAFF.